These T cell receptor beta chains were read from a single sample in a study of T cell repertoires in cytomegalovirus infection. These receptors' antigens are unknown. Via MiXCR, TCRdb re-called the reads, giving one row per CDR3 protein. The data hold 650,000 to 900,000 distinct CDR3 sequences, with 29% observed a single time. The specimen comprised cultured CD8+ T cells from PBMCs, sampled from culture after CMV antigen stimulation. The receptors originated from a human donor in good health (CMV status not recorded). Some clones in this sample may be carry-over from other donors' samples. Both conserved end residues are part of each CDR3. The D gene is left open where the match is weak. Clone size appears in some rows only: once, few, many, or a class for an expanded clone.

d_gene: -; abundance: -; j_gene: TRBJ2-7; v_gene: TRBV7-9; CDR3aa: CASSSTHGGQYF; CDR3nt: TGTGCCAGCAGCTCGACCCACGGGGGGCAGTACTTC
d_gene: -; abundance: few; j_gene: TRBJ2-1; v_gene: TRBV6-5; CDR3aa: CASRLGVDEQFF; CDR3nt: TGTGCCAGCAGATTAGGGGTGGATGAGCAGTTCTTC
d_gene: -; abundance: -; j_gene: TRBJ2-3; v_gene: TRBV23-1; CDR3aa: CASSQSESSEGQGTDTQYF; CDR3nt: TGCGCCAGCAGTCAATCGGAATCATCGGAGGGCCAGGGCACAGATACGCAGTATTTT
d_gene: -; abundance: -; j_gene: TRBJ1-4; v_gene: TRBV5-8; CDR3aa: CASSLEDGSHEKLFF; CDR3nt: TGTGCCAGCAGCTTGGAGGACGGCAGTCATGAAAAACTGTTTTTT
d_gene: -; abundance: few; j_gene: TRBJ1-1; v_gene: TRBV12-3/TRBV12-4; CDR3aa: CASSQKGEAFF; CDR3nt: TGTGCCAGCAGCCAGAAGGGAGAAGCTTTCTTT
d_gene: -; abundance: many; j_gene: TRBJ2-7; v_gene: TRBV12-3/TRBV12-4; CDR3aa: CASTPGHNYEQYF; CDR3nt: TGTGCCAGCACCCCGGGACATAACTACGAGCAGTACTTC
d_gene: TRBD1; abundance: -; j_gene: TRBJ2-7; v_gene: TRBV4-2; CDR3aa: CASSPGTGDYYEQYF; CDR3nt: TGTGCCAGCAGCCCTGGGACAGGGGATTACTACGAGCAGTACTTC
d_gene: -; abundance: many; j_gene: TRBJ1-1; v_gene: TRBV27; CDR3aa: CASKGGRTTEAFF; CDR3nt: TGTGCCAGTAAGGGTGGGAGAACAACTGAAGCTTTCTTT
d_gene: -; abundance: -; j_gene: TRBJ2-3; v_gene: TRBV6-8; CDR3aa: CASSYGIGFPDTQYF; CDR3nt: TGTGCCAGCAGTTACGGGATTGGGTTCCCAGATACGCAGTATTTT
d_gene: -; abundance: -; j_gene: TRBJ1-1; v_gene: TRBV6-6; CDR3aa: CASSYPSMNTEAFF; CDR3nt: TGTGCCAGCAGTTACCCCTCCATGAACACTGAAGCTTTCTTT
d_gene: -; abundance: few; j_gene: TRBJ1-1; v_gene: TRBV7-6; CDR3aa: CASSSTWENTEAFF; CDR3nt: TGTGCCAGCAGCTCGACGTGGGAGAACACTGAAGCTTTCTTT
d_gene: -; abundance: few; j_gene: TRBJ2-2; v_gene: TRBV4-1; CDR3aa: CASSPNALNTGELFF; CDR3nt: TGCGCCAGCAGCCCCAACGCACTGAACACCGGGGAGCTGTTTTTT
d_gene: TRBD2; abundance: -; j_gene: TRBJ2-6; v_gene: TRBV6-2/TRBV6-3; CDR3aa: CASTLNFGLAQRLSGANVLTF; CDR3nt: TGTGCCAGCACCTTGAACTTCGGACTAGCCCAAAGGCTCTCTGGGGCCAACGTCCTGACTTTC
d_gene: -; abundance: few; j_gene: TRBJ1-6; v_gene: TRBV6-1; CDR3aa: CASSLGRGDLYNSPLHF; CDR3nt: TGTGCCAGCAGTCTCGGCAGGGGTGATCTTTATAATTCACCCCTCCACTTT
d_gene: -; abundance: -; j_gene: TRBJ2-2; v_gene: TRBV5-1; CDR3aa: CASSLVGVDTGELFF; CDR3nt: TGCGCCAGCAGCTTGGTAGGGGTAGACACCGGGGAGCTGTTTTTT
d_gene: -; abundance: once; j_gene: TRBJ2-3; v_gene: TRBV5-1; CDR3aa: CASSGRDMSLTDTQYF; CDR3nt: TGCGCCAGCAGCGGGAGGGACATGTCCCTCACAGATACGCAGTATTTT
d_gene: -; abundance: -; j_gene: TRBJ2-5; v_gene: TRBV6-6; CDR3aa: CASSYPPGLPETQYF; CDR3nt: TGTGCCAGCAGTTACCCACCGGGACTCCCAGAGACCCAGTACTTC
d_gene: -; abundance: -; j_gene: TRBJ1-5; v_gene: TRBV28; CDR3aa: CASSFRSGLGIMPQHF; CDR3nt: TGTGCCAGCAGTTTTAGGTCGGGCTTAGGGATTATGCCCCAGCATTTT
d_gene: TRBD1; abundance: -; j_gene: TRBJ2-2; v_gene: TRBV6-6; CDR3aa: CASSYSITGDPGELFF; CDR3nt: TGTGCCAGCAGTTACTCGATTACAGGGGATCCCGGGGAGCTGTTTTTT
d_gene: -; abundance: few; j_gene: TRBJ2-5; v_gene: TRBV7-6; CDR3aa: CASRPTGPILTGPQYF; CDR3nt: TGTGCCAGCAGGCCCACAGGTCCAATACTTACAGGGCCCCAGTACTTC
d_gene: -; abundance: -; j_gene: TRBJ2-5; v_gene: TRBV27; CDR3aa: CASSPAVPWETQYF; CDR3nt: TGTGCCAGCAGTCCGGCCGTCCCGTGGGAGACCCAGTACTTC
d_gene: -; abundance: -; j_gene: TRBJ1-6; v_gene: TRBV6-4; CDR3aa: CASSPNWGSYNSPLHF; CDR3nt: TGTGCCAGCAGCCCGAATTGGGGGTCCTATAATTCACCCCTCCACTTT
d_gene: -; abundance: -; j_gene: TRBJ2-3; v_gene: TRBV5-4; CDR3aa: CASSVGDINRLGGPDTQYF; CDR3nt: TGTGCCAGCAGCGTCGGGGATATAAACAGACTGGGGGGCCCAGATACGCAGTATTTT
d_gene: TRBD2; abundance: few; j_gene: TRBJ2-3; v_gene: TRBV7-3; CDR3aa: CASSPRLAGGISDTQYF; CDR3nt: TGTGCCAGCAGCCCCCGACTAGCGGGGGGGATATCAGATACGCAGTATTTT
d_gene: TRBD1; abundance: -; j_gene: TRBJ1-4; v_gene: TRBV7-4; CDR3aa: CASSPSGQGREKLFF; CDR3nt: TGTGCCAGCAGTCCATCGGGACAGGGTCGGGAAAAACTGTTTTTT
d_gene: -; abundance: -; j_gene: TRBJ2-2; v_gene: TRBV7-4; CDR3aa: CASSHDVGELFF; CDR3nt: TGTGCCAGCAGCCACGACGTCGGGGAGCTGTTTTTT
d_gene: -; abundance: -; j_gene: TRBJ1-5; v_gene: TRBV7-9; CDR3aa: CASSPPGINQPQHF; CDR3nt: TGTGCCAGCAGCCCCCCAGGTATCAATCAGCCCCAGCATTTT
d_gene: -; abundance: -; j_gene: TRBJ2-5; v_gene: TRBV19; CDR3aa: CASSIYPIWGAASQETQYF; CDR3nt: TGTGCCAGTAGTATATATCCGATATGGGGGGCGGCTTCCCAAGAGACCCAGTACTTC
d_gene: -; abundance: few; j_gene: TRBJ2-3; v_gene: TRBV9; CDR3aa: CASSVVTGYTDTQYF; CDR3nt: TGTGCCAGCAGCGTAGTAACAGGCTACACAGATACGCAGTATTTT
d_gene: TRBD1; abundance: -; j_gene: TRBJ1-6; v_gene: TRBV6-8; CDR3aa: CASSYNDRENSPLHF; CDR3nt: TGTGCCAGCAGTTACAACGACAGGGAAAATTCACCCCTCCACTTT
d_gene: -; abundance: -; j_gene: TRBJ2-1; v_gene: TRBV2; CDR3aa: CASRLRRTGILYEQFF; CDR3nt: TGTGCCAGCAGGTTACGCCGTACAGGGATATTGTATGAGCAGTTCTTC
d_gene: -; abundance: many; j_gene: TRBJ2-7; v_gene: TRBV28; CDR3aa: CASSEGRGTYEQYF; CDR3nt: TGTGCCAGCAGTGAGGGCAGGGGAACGTACGAGCAGTACTTC
d_gene: TRBD2; abundance: -; j_gene: TRBJ2-7; v_gene: TRBV27; CDR3aa: CASSLPSPSGGDEQYF; CDR3nt: TGTGCCAGCAGTCTTCCCTCCCCTAGCGGGGGGGACGAGCAGTACTTC
d_gene: -; abundance: few; j_gene: TRBJ2-1; v_gene: TRBV7-6; CDR3aa: CASSSVTPSSYNEQFF; CDR3nt: TGTGCCAGCAGCTCAGTAACACCGAGCTCCTACAATGAGCAGTTCTTC
d_gene: -; abundance: -; j_gene: TRBJ2-2; v_gene: TRBV6-6; CDR3aa: CASSYQDLNTGELFF; CDR3nt: TGTGCCAGCAGTTACCAGGACTTGAACACCGGGGAGCTGTTTTTT
d_gene: TRBD1; abundance: -; j_gene: TRBJ1-1; v_gene: TRBV20-1; CDR3aa: CSARARGRTEAFF; CDR3nt: TGCAGTGCTAGAGCCAGGGGGCGCACTGAAGCTTTCTTT
d_gene: -; abundance: -; j_gene: TRBJ2-7; v_gene: TRBV7-9; CDR3aa: CASSSSKDEQYF; CDR3nt: TGTGCCAGCAGCTCCTCCAAAGATGAGCAGTACTTC
d_gene: TRBD1; abundance: few; j_gene: TRBJ1-1; v_gene: TRBV6-1; CDR3aa: CASSESWDRAFVTEAFF; CDR3nt: TGTGCCAGCAGTGAAAGCTGGGACAGGGCATTCGTCACTGAAGCTTTCTTT
d_gene: -; abundance: -; j_gene: TRBJ1-1; v_gene: TRBV9; CDR3aa: CASSVGQRNEAFF; CDR3nt: TGTGCCAGCAGCGTAGGACAGAGAAATGAAGCTTTCTTT
d_gene: TRBD2; abundance: -; j_gene: TRBJ2-1; v_gene: TRBV6-6; CDR3aa: CASSSERGGYNEQFF; CDR3nt: TGTGCCAGCAGTTCCGAGCGGGGGGGTTACAATGAGCAGTTCTTC
d_gene: -; abundance: few; j_gene: TRBJ1-2; v_gene: TRBV20-1; CDR3aa: CGHKIAPNYGYTF; CDR3nt: TGCGGACATAAAATAGCCCCTAACTATGGCTACACCTTC
d_gene: -; abundance: few; j_gene: TRBJ2-3; v_gene: TRBV11-1; CDR3aa: CASSPTPLSGSTDTQYF; CDR3nt: TGTGCCAGCAGCCCAACTCCTCTTAGCGGAAGCACAGATACGCAGTATTTT
d_gene: TRBD1; abundance: few; j_gene: TRBJ1-2; v_gene: TRBV19; CDR3aa: CASVTGGGYGYTF; CDR3nt: TGTGCCAGTGTCACAGGGGGAGGCTATGGCTACACCTTC
d_gene: -; abundance: -; j_gene: TRBJ1-5; v_gene: TRBV7-8; CDR3aa: CASSSVSGNQPQHF; CDR3nt: TGTGCCAGCAGCTCGGTTTCAGGCAATCAGCCCCAGCATTTT
d_gene: -; abundance: few; j_gene: TRBJ2-1; v_gene: TRBV29-1; CDR3aa: CSVGWGANEQFF; CDR3nt: TGCAGCGTTGGGTGGGGGGCTAATGAGCAGTTCTTC
d_gene: -; abundance: few; j_gene: TRBJ1-1; v_gene: TRBV19; CDR3aa: CASSIDHGLNTEAFF; CDR3nt: TGTGCCAGTAGTATAGATCACGGCTTGAACACTGAAGCTTTCTTT
d_gene: TRBD1; abundance: few; j_gene: TRBJ1-2; v_gene: TRBV7-3; CDR3aa: CASSLYPGGNYGYTF; CDR3nt: TGTGCCAGCAGCTTATATCCAGGGGGAAACTATGGCTACACCTTC
d_gene: -; abundance: -; j_gene: TRBJ2-1; v_gene: TRBV19; CDR3aa: CASSIDWTGRVGGYNEQFF; CDR3nt: TGTGCCAGTAGTATAGATTGGACAGGGAGGGTGGGTGGCTACAATGAGCAGTTCTTC
d_gene: -; abundance: -; j_gene: TRBJ2-1; v_gene: TRBV12-5; CDR3aa: CASGLFLVRGGEQFF; CDR3nt: TGTGCTAGTGGTCTCTTTCTAGTTAGGGGCGGCGAGCAGTTCTTC
d_gene: TRBD1; abundance: -; j_gene: TRBJ1-4; v_gene: TRBV19; CDR3aa: CASSLGTGITEVFF; CDR3nt: TGTGCCAGTAGTCTCGGGACAGGGATCACCGAGGTGTTTTTT
d_gene: -; abundance: many; j_gene: TRBJ1-1; v_gene: TRBV7-8; CDR3aa: CASSLRGRGGEAFF; CDR3nt: TGTGCCAGCAGCCTACGGGGGAGGGGCGGTGAAGCTTTCTTT
d_gene: -; abundance: -; j_gene: TRBJ1-6; v_gene: TRBV6-1; CDR3aa: CASSLVKGSPLHF; CDR3nt: TGTGCCAGCAGCTTGGTAAAGGGGTCACCCCTCCACTTT
d_gene: -; abundance: many; j_gene: TRBJ1-5; v_gene: TRBV7-6; CDR3aa: CASSEFRGAGQPQHF; CDR3nt: TGTGCCAGCAGTGAGTTCCGGGGCGCGGGTCAGCCCCAGCATTTT
d_gene: -; abundance: few; j_gene: TRBJ2-1; v_gene: TRBV12-3/TRBV12-4; CDR3aa: CASSLTESNEQFF; CDR3nt: TGTGCCAGCAGTTTGACCGAGAGCAATGAGCAGTTCTTC
d_gene: TRBD2; abundance: few; j_gene: TRBJ2-1; v_gene: TRBV28; CDR3aa: CASSLLGVAGSSYNEQFF; CDR3nt: TGTGCCAGCAGTCTGTTAGGAGTAGCGGGAAGCTCCTACAATGAGCAGTTCTTC
d_gene: -; abundance: -; j_gene: TRBJ1-3; v_gene: TRBV7-2; CDR3aa: CASSIYLQASSGNTIYF; CDR3nt: TGTGCCAGCAGCATCTATTTACAGGCATCCTCTGGAAACACCATATATTTT
d_gene: TRBD2; abundance: many; j_gene: TRBJ2-5; v_gene: TRBV7-2; CDR3aa: CASSHPGGLAGGNWGTQYF; CDR3nt: TGTGCCAGCAGTCACCCCGGTGGTCTAGCGGGGGGCAATTGGGGGACCCAGTACTTC
d_gene: TRBD2; abundance: -; j_gene: TRBJ2-5; v_gene: TRBV7-9; CDR3aa: CASWGGQETQYF; CDR3nt: TGTGCCAGCTGGGGGGGGCAAGAGACCCAGTACTTC
d_gene: -; abundance: -; j_gene: TRBJ1-1; v_gene: TRBV6-1; CDR3aa: CASSEGKNTEAFF; CDR3nt: TGTGCCAGCAGTGAAGGGAAGAACACTGAAGCTTTCTTT
d_gene: TRBD1; abundance: -; j_gene: TRBJ1-1; v_gene: TRBV10-3; CDR3aa: CAISEQGQGNTEAFF; CDR3nt: TGTGCCATCAGTGAACAGGGACAGGGGAACACTGAAGCTTTCTTT